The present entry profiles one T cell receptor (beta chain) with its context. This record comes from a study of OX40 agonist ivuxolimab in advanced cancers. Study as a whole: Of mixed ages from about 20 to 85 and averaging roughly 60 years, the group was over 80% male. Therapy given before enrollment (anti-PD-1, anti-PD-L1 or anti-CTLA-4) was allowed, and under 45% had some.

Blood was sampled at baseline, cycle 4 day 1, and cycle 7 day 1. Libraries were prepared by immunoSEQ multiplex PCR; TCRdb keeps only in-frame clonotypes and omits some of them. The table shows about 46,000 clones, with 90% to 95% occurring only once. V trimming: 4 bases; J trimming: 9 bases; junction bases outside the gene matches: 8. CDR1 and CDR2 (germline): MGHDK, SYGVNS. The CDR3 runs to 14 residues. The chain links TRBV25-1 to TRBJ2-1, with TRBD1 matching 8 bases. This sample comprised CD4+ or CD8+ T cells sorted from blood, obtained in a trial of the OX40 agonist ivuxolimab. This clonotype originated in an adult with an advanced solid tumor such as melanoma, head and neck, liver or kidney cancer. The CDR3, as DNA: TGTGCCAGCAGTGCCCGGACAGGGTCCTTTGAGCAGTTCTTC. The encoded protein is CASSARTGSFEQFF.